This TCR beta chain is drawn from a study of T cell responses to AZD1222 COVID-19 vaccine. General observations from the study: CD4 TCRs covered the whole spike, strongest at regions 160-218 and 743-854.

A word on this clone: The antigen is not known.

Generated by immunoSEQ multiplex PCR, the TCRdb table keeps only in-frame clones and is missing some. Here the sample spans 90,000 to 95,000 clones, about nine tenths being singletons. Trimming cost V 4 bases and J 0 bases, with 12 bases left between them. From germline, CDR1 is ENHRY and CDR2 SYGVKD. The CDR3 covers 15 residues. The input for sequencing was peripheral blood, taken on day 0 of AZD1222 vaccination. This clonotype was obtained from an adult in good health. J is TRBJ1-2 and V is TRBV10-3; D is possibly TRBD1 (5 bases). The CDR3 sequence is CAISASGRANYGYTF. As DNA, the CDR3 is TGTGCCATCAGTGCCTCAGGGAGGGCTAACTATGGCTACACCTTC.